What follows are 12 T cell receptor beta chains derived from one specimen sequenced in a study of shared clonotypes between healthy human individuals. Sequenced by immunoSEQ multiplex PCR; TCRdb stores in-frame clones only, minus some. The repertoire has nearly 2 million clones, about 95% of them found once; the top ten carry 1.2%. Naive CD8 isolation took CD45RO-negative cells positively selected for CCR7 and excluded terminally differentiated effector memory CD45RA+ cells. The sample was naive CD8+ T cells sorted from blood. These receptors were collected from a man aged 18 to 30 in good health.

A remark on this clone: This sample includes further DNA sequences coding for the same CDR3. The chain combines TRBV29-1 with TRBJ1-1; D call uncertain. V shed 4 bases and J shed 5 bases, with 8 bases lying between them. Germline values: CDR1 SQVTM, CDR2 ANQGSEA. The CDR3 runs 11 residues. CDR3 residues: CSVVGETEAFF. CDR3 sequence (DNA): TGCAGCGTTGTCGGGGAAACTGAAGCTTTCTTT.

The chain uses TRBV27 and TRBJ2-3; 13 bases match TRBD2. There are 16 residues in the CDR3. Germline trimming cut 5 bases from V and 2 bases from J; bases unmatched to any gene: 4. In germline, CDR1 is MNHEY, CDR2 SMNVEV (reference sequence). CDR3 coding DNA: TGTGCCAGCAGTATGGGACTAGCGGGAAACACAGATACGCAGTATTTT. Translating it yields CASSMGLAGNTDTQYF.

This clone was seen only a few times. The V and J genes are TRBV7-9 and TRBJ1-2; 7 nucleotides align to TRBD1. The germline V gene encodes CDR1 SEHNR and CDR2 FQNEAQ (reference sequence). After removal of 4 bases from V and 2 bases from J, the junction contained 13 bases not matched to a gene. CDR3 length: 17 residues. The CDR3 region has the DNA TGTGCCAGCAGCTCAGTAACAACCGGGACAGTGAACTATGGCTACACCTTC. Its protein product is CASSSVTTGTVNYGYTF.

The chain uses TRBV4-1 and TRBJ2-7; 8 positions match TRBD1. J gave up 2 bases and V 4 bases, and 10 bases lay outside the gene matches. The CDR3 covers 16 residues. CDR1 is MGHRA and CDR2 is YSYEKL in the germline V gene. The CDR3 sequence is CASSRETGVRAYEQYF. The CDR3 bases are TGCGCCAGCAGCCGGGAGACAGGGGTCAGAGCCTACGAGCAGTACTTC.

CDR3 in DNA: TGTGCCAGTAGGGGGGCCGGCTACTCTGGAAACACCATATATTTT. Its protein product is CASRGAGYSGNTIYF. The chain combines TRBV19 with TRBJ1-3, with D possibly TRBD1 on 6 matching bases. This CDR3 region has 15 residues. Trimming cost V 6 bases and J 0 bases, with 12 bases left between them. Germline-derived CDR1 and CDR2 are LNHDA and SQIVND (reference sequence).

The chain joins TRBV6-5 to TRBJ1-2; D is ambiguous. The CDR3 loop spans 15 amino acids. Germline CDR1 reads MNHEY; CDR2 reads SVGAGI. The ends were cut back, 0 bases at V and 5 bases at J, with 13 bases in the middle. The DNA for the CDR3 is TGTGCCAGCAGTTACTCTAATAAGGGAACGTATGGCTACACCTTC. Protein sequence: CASSYSNKGTYGYTF.

This rearrangement joins TRBV10-1 to TRBJ2-5, with D tentatively TRBD2 (5 bases). V was trimmed by 6 bases and J by 4 bases, leaving 21 bases between them. In germline, CDR1 is WNHNN, CDR2 SYGVQD (reference sequence). CDR3 length: 16 residues. CDR3 loop: CASSPGELTAGETQYF. As DNA, the CDR3 is TGCGCCAGCAGCCCCGGGGAGCTAACGGCGGGAGAGACCCAGTACTTC.

The V and J genes are TRBV5-6 and TRBJ2-7, with D tentatively TRBD1 or TRBD2 (5 bases each). From germline, CDR1 is SGHDT and CDR2 YYEEEE. V was trimmed by 0 bases and J by 3 bases, leaving 10 bases between them. There are 14 residues in the CDR3. CDR3 sequence (DNA): TGTGCCAGCAGCTTGGGAGGGGCCGTCTACGAGCAGTACTTC. Protein sequence: CASSLGGAVYEQYF.

The V gene is TRBV19, the J gene TRBJ2-7; possibly TRBD2 for D (6 bases). From germline, CDR1 is LNHDA and CDR2 SQIVND (reference sequence). Trimming took 0 bases from V and 6 from J, leaving 24 bases between them. This CDR3 has 18 amino acids. DNA for the CDR3: TGTGCCAGTAGTATAGAGTGGACTACAGGAGATTCCTTCGGCGAGCAGTACTTC. Protein product: CASSIEWTTGDSFGEQYF.

The gene calls are TRBV6-6 and TRBJ1-6, with D perhaps TRBD1 (6 bases). V was shortened by 2 bases and J by 7 bases, with 9 bases between the two germline ends. The germline V gene encodes CDR1 MNHNY and CDR2 SVGAGI (reference sequence). CDR3 length: 14 amino acids. The CDR3 region has the DNA TGTGCCAGCAGTTACGAGGACAGCAATTCACCCCTCCACTTT. The encoded protein is CASSYEDSNSPLHF.

In this sample, this clone turned up once. The sample carries other DNA sequences with the same CDR3. The chain carries TRBV5-4 and TRBJ2-7; weak D call: TRBD1 (6 bases). Trimming took 2 bases from V and 4 from J, leaving 10 bases between them. The CDR3 extends over 13 amino acids. The germline V gene has CDR1 SGHNT and CDR2 YYREEE (reference sequence). The CDR3, as DNA: TGTGCCAGCAGCTTCGACAGGTCTTACGAGCAGTACTTC. This translates into CASSFDRSYEQYF.

The J gene is TRBJ2-2, the V gene TRBV4-1; TRBD2 might be the D (6 bases). Germline assignment: CDR1 MGHRA and CDR2 YSYEKL. V was trimmed by 1 base and J by 4 bases, leaving 13 bases between them. This CDR3 is built from 16 residues. The CDR3, as DNA: TGCGCCAGCAGCCAAGTGAGTAGCGGTCCCACCGGGGAGCTGTTTTTT. This encodes CASSQVSSGPTGELFF.